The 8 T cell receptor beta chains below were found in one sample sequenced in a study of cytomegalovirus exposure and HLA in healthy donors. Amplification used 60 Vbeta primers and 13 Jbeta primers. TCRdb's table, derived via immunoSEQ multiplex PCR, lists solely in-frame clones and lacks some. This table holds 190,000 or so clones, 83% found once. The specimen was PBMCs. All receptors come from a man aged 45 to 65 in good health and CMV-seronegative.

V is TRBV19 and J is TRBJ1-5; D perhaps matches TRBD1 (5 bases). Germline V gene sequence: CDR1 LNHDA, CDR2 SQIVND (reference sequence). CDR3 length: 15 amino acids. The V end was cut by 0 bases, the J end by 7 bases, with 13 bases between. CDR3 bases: TGTGCCAGTAGTATAGAACCAGGGCGGATACAGCCCCAGCATTTT. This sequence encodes CASSIEPGRIQPQHF.

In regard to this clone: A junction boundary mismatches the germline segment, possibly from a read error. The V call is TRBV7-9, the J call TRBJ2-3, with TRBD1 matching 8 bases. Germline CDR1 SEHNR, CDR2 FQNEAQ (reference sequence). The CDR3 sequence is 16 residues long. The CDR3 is CSSSRARTGLTDTQYF. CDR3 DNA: TGTTCCAGCAGTCGAGCCCGGACAGGGCTCACAGATACGCAGTATTTT.

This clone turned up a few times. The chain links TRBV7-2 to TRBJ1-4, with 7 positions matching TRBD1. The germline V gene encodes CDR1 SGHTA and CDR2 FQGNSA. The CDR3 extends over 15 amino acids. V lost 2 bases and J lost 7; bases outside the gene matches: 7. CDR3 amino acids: CASSLMRQGSEKLFF. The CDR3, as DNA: TGTGCCAGCAGCTTAATGCGACAGGGAAGTGAAAAACTGTTTTTT.

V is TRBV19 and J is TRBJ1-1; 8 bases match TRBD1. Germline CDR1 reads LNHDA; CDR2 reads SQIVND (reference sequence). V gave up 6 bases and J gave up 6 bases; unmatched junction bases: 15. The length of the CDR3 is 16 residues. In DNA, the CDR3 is TGTGCCAGTAGCGCTCTACTCAGGGGGCAGGGCGCTGAAGCTTTCTTT. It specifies CASSALLRGQGAEAFF.

CDR3 sequence (DNA): TGTGCCAGCTCACCACTTGTGACAGCGAACACCGGGGAGCTGTTTTTT. Protein product: CASSPLVTANTGELFF. This rearrangement joins TRBV18 to TRBJ2-2, with D possibly matching TRBD1 (5 bases). The CDR3 is 16 amino acids. The V end lost 1 base, the J end lost 0 bases, and 9 bases lay between the germline ends. CDR1 and CDR2 (germline): KGHSH, LQKENI.

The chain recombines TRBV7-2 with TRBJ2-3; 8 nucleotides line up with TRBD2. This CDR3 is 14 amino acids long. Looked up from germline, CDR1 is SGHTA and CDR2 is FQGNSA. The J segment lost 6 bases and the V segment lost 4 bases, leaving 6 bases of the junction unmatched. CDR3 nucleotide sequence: TGTGCCAGCAGCTCGACCTTAGCGGGGGATACGCAGTATTTT. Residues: CASSSTLAGDTQYF. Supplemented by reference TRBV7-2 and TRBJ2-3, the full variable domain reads GAGVSQSPSNKVTEKGKDVELRCDPISGHTALYWYRQSLGQGLEFLIYFQGNSAPDKSGLPSDRFSAERTGGSVSTLTIQRTQQEDSAVYLCASSSTLAGDTQYFGPGTRLTVL.

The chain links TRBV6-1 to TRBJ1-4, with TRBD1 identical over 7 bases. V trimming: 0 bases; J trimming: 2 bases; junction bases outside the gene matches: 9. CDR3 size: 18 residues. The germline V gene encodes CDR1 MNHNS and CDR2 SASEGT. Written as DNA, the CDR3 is TGTGCCAGCAGTGAAGCAGTCAGGGGGATGCCGACTAATGAAAAACTGTTTTTT. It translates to CASSEAVRGMPTNEKLFF.

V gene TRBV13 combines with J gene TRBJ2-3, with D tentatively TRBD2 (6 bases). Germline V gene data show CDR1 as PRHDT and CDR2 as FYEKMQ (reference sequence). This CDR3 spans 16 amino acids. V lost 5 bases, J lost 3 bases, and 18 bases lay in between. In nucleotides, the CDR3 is TGTGCCAGCAGCCGGGGGTTTCGAGCGGATACAGATACGCAGTATTTT. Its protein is CASSRGFRADTDTQYF.